What follows are 5 T cell receptor beta chains derived from one specimen sequenced in a study of blood T cell repertoires in COVID-19. Libraries were prepared by immunoSEQ multiplex PCR; TCRdb keeps only in-frame clonotypes and omits some of them. The table lists about 75,000 clones, around 79% of them singletons. The sample consisted of peripheral blood. These receptors came from an elderly woman with active or convalescent COVID-19.

This chain links TRBV2 with TRBJ2-1; 11 positions agree with TRBD2. Germline V gives CDR1 SNHLY, CDR2 FYNNEI. CDR3 size: 16 residues. With 4 bases clipped from V and 2 bases from J, the junction kept 4 bases outside the gene matches. CDR3 in DNA: TGTGCCAGCAGTGCCCGACTAGCGGGGACCTACAATGAGCAGTTCTTC. It translates to CASSARLAGTYNEQFF.

The genes are TRBV5-1 and TRBJ2-7; possibly TRBD1 for D (6 bases). Germline lookup yields CDR1 SGHRS and CDR2 YFSETQ. The CDR3 contains 14 residues. Trimming pared 4 bases from V and 2 bases from J, leaving 13 bases between. As DNA, the CDR3 is TGCGCCAGCAGCACCCAGGCAGGGGCCTACGAGCAGTACTTC. It encodes CASSTQAGAYEQYF.

In its sample, this clone was seen once. This chain links TRBV7-3 with TRBJ2-5, with 11 positions matching TRBD2. The germline V gene has CDR1 SGHTA and CDR2 FQGTGA. The CDR3 is 14 amino acids. V shed 3 bases, J shed 5 bases, and the junction held 2 bases outside the gene matches. The CDR3 DNA reads TGTGCCAGCAGCTTCACTAGCGGGAGTGAGACCCAGTACTTC. Its protein is CASSFTSGSETQYF.

V and J are TRBV28 and TRBJ1-1; no clear D. V dropped 2 bases and J dropped 4 bases, with 5 bases sitting between them. In germline, CDR1 is MDHEN, CDR2 SYDVKM. The CDR3 has 12 amino acids. The CDR3 region is CASSLRVTEAFF. The CDR3 bases are TGTGCCAGCAGTTTAAGAGTCACTGAAGCTTTCTTT.

This clone appeared once. V and J are TRBV6-2 or TRBV6-3 and TRBJ1-2; D is perhaps TRBD1 (6 bases). V was clipped by 0 bases and J by 11 bases, with 16 bases between them. This CDR3 has 14 amino acids. Germline CDR1 and CDR2: MNHEY and SVGEGT. This CDR3 reads CASSYSGRQARYTF. CDR3 nucleotide sequence: TGTGCCAGCAGTTACTCGGGACGACAGGCCCGGTACACCTTC.